What follows describes a single T cell receptor (beta chain). The data stem from a study of blood T cell repertoires in COVID-19. The wider study: The United States, Italy and Spain were the sources of the acute and convalescent COVID-19 samples. Sample material is recorded as cDNA or gDNA derived from T cells, B-cell-depleted T cells, or PBMCs.

This CDR3 contains 13 residues. From germline, CDR1 is LNHDA and CDR2 SQIVND (reference sequence). Trimming left V 7 bases short and J 3 bases short, with 12 bases between. Per the original methods: Reference gene primer amplification gave nucleated cell count estimates. TCRdb's copy holds only in-frame clones and misses some; the assay was immunoSEQ multiplex PCR. The V and J calls and clone size are taken from that table; D and trimming were inferred from the DNA. Among about 280,000 clones, more than 80% were seen once, and the ten largest hold less than 3%. The sample taken for sequencing was peripheral blood. The chain uses TRBV19 and TRBJ1-2; no clear D gene. This sequence was found in a woman aged 25 to 39 with active or convalescent COVID-19. CDR3 protein: CASTAGLDYGYTF. DNA for the CDR3: TGTGCCAGTACCGCGGGCTTGGACTATGGCTACACCTTC.